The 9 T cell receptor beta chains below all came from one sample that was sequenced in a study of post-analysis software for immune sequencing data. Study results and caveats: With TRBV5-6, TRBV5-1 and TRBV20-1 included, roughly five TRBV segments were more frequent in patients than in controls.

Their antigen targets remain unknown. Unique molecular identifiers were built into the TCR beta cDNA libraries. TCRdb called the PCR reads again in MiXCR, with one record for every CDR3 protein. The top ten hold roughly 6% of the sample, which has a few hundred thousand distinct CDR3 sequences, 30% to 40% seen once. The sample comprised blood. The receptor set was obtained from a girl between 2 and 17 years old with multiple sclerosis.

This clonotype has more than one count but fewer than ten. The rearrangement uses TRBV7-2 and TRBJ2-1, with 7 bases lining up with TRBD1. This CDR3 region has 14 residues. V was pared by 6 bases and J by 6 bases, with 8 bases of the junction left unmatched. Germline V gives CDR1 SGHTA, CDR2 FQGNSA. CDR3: CASSSRQGGNEQFF. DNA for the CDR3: TGTGCCAGCAGTTCGAGACAGGGTGGCAATGAGCAGTTCTTC.

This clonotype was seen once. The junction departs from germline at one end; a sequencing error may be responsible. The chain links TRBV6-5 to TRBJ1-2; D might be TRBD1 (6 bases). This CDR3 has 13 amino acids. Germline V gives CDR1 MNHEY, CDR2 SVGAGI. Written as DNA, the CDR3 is TGTACCAGCAGTTATACAGGGAGCGGTGGCTACACCTTC. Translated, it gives CTSSYTGSGGYTF.

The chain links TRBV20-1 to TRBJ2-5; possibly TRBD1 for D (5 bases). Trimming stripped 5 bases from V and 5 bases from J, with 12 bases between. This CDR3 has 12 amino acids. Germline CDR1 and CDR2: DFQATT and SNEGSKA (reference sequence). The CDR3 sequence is CSAQQTEETQYF. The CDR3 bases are TGCAGTGCTCAGCAGACAGAGGAGACCCAGTACTTC.

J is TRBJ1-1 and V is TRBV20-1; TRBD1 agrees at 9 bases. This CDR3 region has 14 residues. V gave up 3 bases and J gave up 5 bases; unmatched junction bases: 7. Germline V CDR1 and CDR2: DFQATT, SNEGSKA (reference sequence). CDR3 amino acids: CSASTGTGNTEAFF. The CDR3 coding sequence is TGCAGTGCTAGCACCGGGACAGGGAATACTGAAGCTTTCTTT.

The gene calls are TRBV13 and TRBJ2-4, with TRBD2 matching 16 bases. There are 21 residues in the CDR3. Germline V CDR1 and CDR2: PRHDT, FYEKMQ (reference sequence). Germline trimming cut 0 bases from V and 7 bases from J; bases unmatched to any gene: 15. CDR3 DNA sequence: TGTGCCAGCAGCTTAGGAAGAGGCGCGGGACTAGCGGGGGGGCCGATTAACATTCAGTACTTC. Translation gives CASSLGRGAGLAGGPINIQYF. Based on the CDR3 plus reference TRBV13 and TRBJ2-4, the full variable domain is AAGVIQSPRHLIKEKRETATLKCYPIPRHDTVYWYQQGPGQDPQFLISFYEKMQSDKGSIPDRFSAQQFSDYHSELNMSSLELGDSALYFCASSLGRGAGLAGGPINIQYFGAGTRLSVL.

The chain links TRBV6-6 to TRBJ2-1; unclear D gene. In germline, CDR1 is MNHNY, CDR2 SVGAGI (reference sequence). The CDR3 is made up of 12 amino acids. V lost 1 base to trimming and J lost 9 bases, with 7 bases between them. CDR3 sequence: CASSYWPGEQFF. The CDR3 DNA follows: TGTGCCAGCAGTTACTGGCCCGGTGAGCAGTTCTTC.

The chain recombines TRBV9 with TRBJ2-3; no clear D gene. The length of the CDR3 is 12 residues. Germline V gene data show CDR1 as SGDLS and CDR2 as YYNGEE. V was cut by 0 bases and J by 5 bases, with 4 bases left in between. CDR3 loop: CASSVGRDTQYF. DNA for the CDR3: TGTGCCAGCAGCGTAGGGAGAGATACGCAGTATTTT. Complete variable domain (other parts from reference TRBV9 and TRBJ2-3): DSGVTQTPKHLITATGQRVTLRCSPRSGDLSVYWYQQSLDQGLQFLIQYYNGEERAKGNILERFSAQQFPDLHSELNLSSLELGDSALYFCASSVGRDTQYFGPGTRLTVL.

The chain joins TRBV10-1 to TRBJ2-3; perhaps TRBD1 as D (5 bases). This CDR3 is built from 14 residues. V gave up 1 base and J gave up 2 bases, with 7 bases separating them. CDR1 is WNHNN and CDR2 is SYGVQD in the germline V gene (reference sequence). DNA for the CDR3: TGCGCCAGCAGTGAGTACAGGAACACAGATACGCAGTATTTT. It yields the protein CASSEYRNTDTQYF.

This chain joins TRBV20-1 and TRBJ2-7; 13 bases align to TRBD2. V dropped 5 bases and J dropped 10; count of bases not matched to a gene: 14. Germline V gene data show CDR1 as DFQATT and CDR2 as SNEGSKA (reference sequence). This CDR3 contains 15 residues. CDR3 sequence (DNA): TGCAGTGCTCCCCTACTAGCGGGGGGGCCGATAGCCCAGTACTTC. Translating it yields CSAPLLAGGPIAQYF.